This T cell receptor beta chain came from a study of blood T cell repertoires in COVID-19. Germline V gene lookup returns CDR1 SEHNR and CDR2 FQNEAQ (reference sequence). The V and J ends lost 5 bases and 0 bases, in that order; junction bases with no gene match: 6. The CDR3 has 16 amino acids. How the authors handled the data: Reference gene primer amplification in the assay estimated nucleated cell counts. TCRdb's table, derived via immunoSEQ multiplex PCR, lists solely in-frame clones and lacks some. That table furnishes V, J and clone size, whereas the DNA furnished D and trimming. The sample yields hundreds of thousands of clones, about 89% seen once.

Material: PBMCs or T cells enriched from blood (not recorded which). The sequence came from a woman between 35 and 50 years old who had recovered from COVID-19. The V call is TRBV7-9, the J call TRBJ1-3; 8 bases line up with TRBD1. This CDR3 is CASSPPGQGSGNTIYF. The CDR3 region has the DNA TGTGCCAGCAGCCCACCCGGACAGGGCTCTGGAAACACCATATATTTT.